This T cell receptor beta chain emerged from a study of blood T cell repertoires in COVID-19. Repertoires were generated with immunoSEQ multiplex PCR, while TCRdb's copy carries only in-frame clones and drops some. The sample consists of 150,000 to 200,000 clones, roughly 90% of them appearing once. The sequenced material came from peripheral blood. The receptor was derived from a man aged 18 to 29 with acute or convalescent COVID-19.

This CDR3 is CASSVPGGQNTGELFF. Here the CDR3 DNA reads TGTGCCAGCAGTGTTCCGGGAGGCCAGAACACCGGGGAGCTGTTTTTT. The chain links TRBV25-1 to TRBJ2-2; TRBD2 aligns across 7 bases. V was clipped by 4 bases and J by 1 base; unmatched bases: 6. Looked up from germline, CDR1 is MGHDK and CDR2 is SYGVNS. There are 16 residues in the CDR3.